This record looks at one T cell receptor (beta chain) sequence and its context. These data belong to a study of shared clonotypes between healthy human individuals. Naive CD8 populations comprised CD45RO-negative cells positively selected for CCR7, excluding terminally differentiated effector memory CD45RA+ cells. CDR3 length equals 17 residues. Trimming took off 3 bases at V and 3 bases at J, with 19 bases between the two ends. The germline V gene has CDR1 SGHRS and CDR2 YFSETQ. Clones were sequenced by immunoSEQ multiplex PCR, and TCRdb holds only the in-frame ones, with some missing. In the table there are about 2.1 million clones, under 95% of which are singletons.

Sequencing used naive CD8+ T cells from PBMCs. The receptor was isolated from a young man in good health. Some clones in this sample may be carry-over from other donors' samples. The chain is built from TRBV5-1 and TRBJ2-1; possible D gene TRBD2, 5 bases. The CDR3 loop is CASSYYSGLRNYNEQFF. DNA for the CDR3: TGCGCCAGCAGCTACTACTCCGGACTCCGCAACTACAATGAGCAGTTCTTC.